Shown below are 25 T cell receptor beta chains from a single sample sequenced in a study of blood T cell repertoires in COVID-19. Clones were sequenced by immunoSEQ multiplex PCR, and TCRdb holds only the in-frame ones, with some missing. The sample has under 80,000 clones, around nine tenths seen once; the top ten hold approximately 1.5%. Sequencing was done on a sample of peripheral blood. The receptors come from a human donor in a cohort sampled during active COVID-19.

The chain combines TRBV4-2 with TRBJ2-1; possibly TRBD1 for D (6 bases). V was trimmed by 0 bases and J by 2 bases, leaving 11 bases between them. The CDR3 length is 16 residues. In germline, CDR1 is LGHNA, CDR2 YNFKEQ. The DNA of the CDR3 is TGTGCCAGCAGCCAAGAGCAGGGGAGTACCTACAATGAGCAGTTCTTC. As protein: CASSQEQGSTYNEQFF.

The chain employs TRBV4-1 and TRBJ2-7, with D perhaps matching TRBD1 (6 bases). Germline CDR1 and CDR2: MGHRA and YSYEKL. The CDR3 sequence is 15 residues long. V was shortened by 2 bases and J by 5 bases, with 16 bases between the two germline ends. DNA for the CDR3: TGCGCCAGCAGCCAAACGTTCCCCAGGGGTGACGAGCAGTACTTC. It encodes CASSQTFPRGDEQYF.

J is TRBJ2-7 and V is TRBV7-9; tentative D call: TRBD2 (5 bases). CDR1 is SEHNR, CDR2 FQNEAQ, per germline (reference sequence). The V gene lost 1 base and the J gene lost 3 bases, with 13 bases spanning the gap. This CDR3 contains 15 residues. For the CDR3, the DNA is TGTGCCAGCAGCTTAGGCAGCGGCCCAAGCTACGAGCAGTACTTC. Translation gives CASSLGSGPSYEQYF.

Of note for this clone: Compared with germline, one end of the junction differs, possibly owing to a read error. The gene calls are TRBV25-1 and TRBJ2-7, with 12 bases matching TRBD2. Germline V gene lookup returns CDR1 MGHDK and CDR2 SYGVNS. The CDR3 extends over 16 amino acids. This CDR3 is CANSATSGSRAYEQYF. The CDR3 nucleotides are TGTGCCAACAGTGCGACTAGCGGGAGTAGAGCCTACGAGCAGTACTTC.

The rearrangement uses TRBV5-1 and TRBJ2-2; D is perhaps TRBD2 (7 bases). Germline CDR1 and CDR2: SGHRS and YFSETQ. The germline V and J ends were trimmed by 4 bases and 3 bases, with 16 bases remaining between them. This CDR3 spans 16 amino acids. The CDR3 DNA follows: TGCGCCAGCAGCGACGGAGGGGGAGGGCACACCGGGGAGCTGTTTTTT. Translation gives CASSDGGGGHTGELFF.

J is TRBJ2-2 and V is TRBV10-2; D gene uncertain. The CDR3 is made up of 13 amino acids. V lost 3 bases to trimming and J lost 3 bases, with 5 bases between them. Looked up from germline, CDR1 is WSHSY and CDR2 is SAAADI. The DNA for the CDR3 is TGCGCCAGCAGTGAAGCATACACCGGGGAGCTGTTTTTT. Translation: CASSEAYTGELFF.

The genes are TRBV5-1 and TRBJ2-5, with D tentatively TRBD2 (6 bases). The CDR3 is 14 amino acids. Between the trimmed V and J ends, which lost 4 bases and 5 bases, there was a span of 15 bases. Germline V gene sequence: CDR1 SGHRS, CDR2 YFSETQ. The CDR3 DNA sequence: TGCGCCAGCAGCGATGGCGGGATCGGGGAGACCCAGTACTTC. This encodes CASSDGGIGETQYF.

This clone is a singleton in its sample. This chain connects TRBV20-1 to TRBJ2-3; D may be TRBD2 (5 bases). This CDR3 has 13 residues. Trimming took 3 bases from V and 4 from J, leaving 11 bases between them. Germline loops: CDR1 DFQATT, CDR2 SNEGSKA (reference sequence). CDR3 amino acids: CSASDGKADTQYF. The CDR3 coding sequence is TGCAGTGCTAGTGACGGGAAGGCAGATACGCAGTATTTT.

The chain couples TRBV23-1 to TRBJ2-1, with TRBD1 matching over 10 bases. TRBV23-1 counts as an open reading frame of uncertain function. The CDR3 covers 17 residues. V was clipped by 0 bases and J by 6 bases; unmatched bases: 8. As DNA, the CDR3 is TGCGCCAGCAGTCAATCGGTCGGGGACAGGGGAGGCAATGAGCAGTTCTTC. Translated, it gives CASSQSVGDRGGNEQFF.

The rearrangement uses TRBV24-1 and TRBJ2-3; 9 positions match TRBD2. This CDR3 is 16 amino acids long. Germline CDR1 is KGHDR and CDR2 is SFDVKD. Germline trimming cut 4 bases from V and 1 base from J; bases unmatched to any gene: 5. The CDR3 DNA sequence: TGTGCCACCAGTGAGTATAGCGGGAGCGGCACAGATACGCAGTATTTT. As protein: CATSEYSGSGTDTQYF.

The chain carries TRBV18 and TRBJ2-1, with TRBD2 matching over 8 bases. Looked up from germline, CDR1 is KGHSH and CDR2 is LQKENI. The V segment lost 5 bases and the J segment 0 bases; nucleotides outside the gene matches: 6. The CDR3 has 16 residues. The CDR3 here is CASSVSGSASYNEQFF. DNA of the CDR3: TGTGCCAGCTCAGTAAGCGGGAGTGCCTCCTACAATGAGCAGTTCTTC.

The rearrangement links TRBV2 to TRBJ1-4; D perhaps matches TRBD1 (5 bases). From germline, CDR1 is SNHLY and CDR2 FYNNEI. The CDR3 covers 15 residues. Trimming cost V 4 bases and J 5 bases, with 14 bases left between them. This CDR3 reads CASSVGAGGNEKLFF. CDR3 DNA: TGTGCCAGCAGTGTGGGAGCCGGGGGAAATGAAAAACTGTTTTTT.

The chain is built from TRBV2 and TRBJ2-1, with TRBD1 matching 7 bases. V was pared by 3 bases and J by 8 bases, with 4 bases of the junction left unmatched. The CDR3 runs to 13 residues. CDR1 and CDR2 from the germline V gene are SNHLY and FYNNEI. The DNA for the CDR3 is TGTGCCAGCAGTGAGGTACAGGGGCATGAGCAGTTCTTC. This codes for CASSEVQGHEQFF.

The genes are TRBV10-1 and TRBJ2-3; 9 nucleotides line up with TRBD2. The CDR3 covers 16 residues. V gave up 3 bases and J gave up 5 bases; unmatched junction bases: 9. CDR1 and CDR2 (germline): WNHNN, SYGVQD (reference sequence). CDR3 protein: CASSEASSGNGDTQYF. CDR3 nucleotide sequence: TGCGCCAGCAGTGAAGCGTCTAGCGGGAACGGAGATACGCAGTATTTT.

V and J are TRBV28 and TRBJ2-7; 9 bases are a match to TRBD1. This CDR3 is 14 amino acids long. The junction had 6 bases not matched to a gene; V was cut back by 5 bases and J by 4 bases. CDR1 is MDHEN and CDR2 is SYDVKM in the germline V gene. The CDR3 DNA sequence: TGTGCCAGCAGTCCGGGACAGGGTACTTACGAGCAGTACTTC. It encodes CASSPGQGTYEQYF.

This chain links TRBV4-2 with TRBJ2-1; 12 bases line up with TRBD2. Germline CDR1 LGHNA, CDR2 YNFKEQ. The ends lost 4 bases at V and 0 bases at J; junction bases unmatched: 13. The length of the CDR3 is 20 residues. The CDR3 DNA sequence: TGTGCCAGCAGCCGCCGAGGGAGGACTAGCGGGGATAGCTCCTACAATGAGCAGTTCTTC. Its protein product is CASSRRGRTSGDSSYNEQFF.

This rearrangement joins TRBV30 to TRBJ2-1, with 12 bases aligning to TRBD2. Germline V gene data show CDR1 as GTSNPN and CDR2 as SVGIG (reference sequence). The CDR3 runs 14 residues. V shed 2 bases and J 16 bases; nucleotides not matched to a gene: 12. The CDR3 region is CAWSTGTSGRAAFF. In nucleotides, the CDR3 is TGTGCCTGGAGTACCGGGACTAGCGGGCGAGCAGCCTTCTTC.

V is TRBV18 and J is TRBJ2-1; D perhaps matches TRBD2 (6 bases). This CDR3 contains 15 residues. The germline CDR1 and CDR2 sequences are KGHSH and LQKENI. V was clipped by 3 bases and J by 4 bases, with 13 bases between them. CDR3 bases: TGTGCCAGCTCACCGATCGGGAGTCTTTACAATGAGCAGTTCTTC. This gives the protein CASSPIGSLYNEQFF.

V usage is TRBV5-8 and J usage is TRBJ2-1, with TRBD2 matching over 10 bases. Germline loops: CDR1 SGHTS, CDR2 YDEGEE. Trimming at V came to 8 bases and at J to 4 bases, leaving 9 bases not matched to a gene. This CDR3 is built from 15 residues. The DNA for the CDR3 is TGTGCCAGTGGGAGGGGGACTAGCGTGTACAATGAGCAGTTCTTC. It is translated as CASGRGTSVYNEQFF.

The chain couples TRBV3-1 (or the pseudogene TRBV3-2) to TRBJ2-1; D gene ambiguous. Germline V CDR1 and CDR2: LGHDT, YNNKEL (reference sequence). The CDR3 contains 13 residues. V shed 4 bases and J shed 10 bases, with 14 bases lying between them. The CDR3 spells CASSLALNSEQFF. The CDR3 DNA follows: TGTGCCAGCAGCCTCGCTCTCAATAGCGAGCAGTTCTTC.

This chain uses TRBV24-1 with TRBJ1-5; no clear D gene. This CDR3 has 14 residues. Germline V gives CDR1 KGHDR, CDR2 SFDVKD. Deletions cut 0 bases from V and 7 bases from J, with 9 bases between. The CDR3 loop reads CATSDLQSVQPQHF. The CDR3 DNA sequence: TGTGCCACCAGTGATTTGCAATCGGTGCAGCCCCAGCATTTT.

This chain uses TRBV12-3 or TRBV12-4 with TRBJ2-3, with 8 bases fitting TRBD1. The CDR3 loop spans 12 amino acids. V was pared by 5 bases and J by 11 bases, with 6 bases of the junction left unmatched. The CDR3 sequence is CASSPQGARQYF. The CDR3 nucleotides read TGTGCCAGCAGTCCGCAGGGGGCGAGGCAGTATTTT.

The chain combines TRBV19 with TRBJ1-4; a possible D gene is TRBD1 (5 bases). The CDR3 spans 14 residues. Germline CDR1 reads LNHDA; CDR2 reads SQIVND (reference sequence). Trimming took off 5 bases at V and 4 bases at J, with 11 bases between the two ends. CDR3 amino acids: CASSGRQGNEKLFF. CDR3 DNA sequence: TGTGCCAGTAGTGGGAGGCAGGGTAATGAAAAACTGTTTTTT.

The V call is TRBV27, the J call TRBJ1-4; perhaps TRBD1 as D (6 bases). With 5 bases removed from V and 16 bases from J, the gap between germline ends came to 29 bases. Germline CDR1 is MNHEY and CDR2 is SMNVEV (reference sequence). This CDR3 is 16 amino acids long. The CDR3: CASSPAWAGEAPVQFF. DNA of the CDR3: TGTGCCAGCAGTCCAGCCTGGGCAGGGGAAGCGCCGGTTCAGTTTTTT.

In nucleotides, the CDR3 is TGTGCCAGCATAGACAGGGTTGGCGAGCAGTACTTC. Encoded protein: CASIDRVGEQYF. The chain has TRBV2 and TRBJ2-7; 7 bases are a match to TRBD1. Unmatched junction bases numbered 6, after V lost 7 bases and J lost 6 bases. CDR3 size: 12 residues. The germline CDR1 and CDR2 sequences are SNHLY and FYNNEI.